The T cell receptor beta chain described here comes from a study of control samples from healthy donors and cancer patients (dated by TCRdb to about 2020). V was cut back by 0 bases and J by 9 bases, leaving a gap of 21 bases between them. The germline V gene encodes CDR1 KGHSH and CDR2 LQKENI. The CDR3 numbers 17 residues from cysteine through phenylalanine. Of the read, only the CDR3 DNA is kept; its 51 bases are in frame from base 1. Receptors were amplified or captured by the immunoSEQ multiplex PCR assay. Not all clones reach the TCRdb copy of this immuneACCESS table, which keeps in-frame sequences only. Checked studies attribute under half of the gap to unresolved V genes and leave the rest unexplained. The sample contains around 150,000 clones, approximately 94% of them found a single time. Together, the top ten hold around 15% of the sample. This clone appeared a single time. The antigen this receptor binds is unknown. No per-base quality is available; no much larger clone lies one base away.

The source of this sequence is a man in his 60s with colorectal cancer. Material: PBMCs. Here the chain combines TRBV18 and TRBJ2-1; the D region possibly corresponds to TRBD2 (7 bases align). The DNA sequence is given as TGTGCCAGCTCACCACCGGAGGGGGGGGGCCGGTTCGGTGAGCAGTTCTTC. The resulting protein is CASSPPEGGGRFGEQFF.